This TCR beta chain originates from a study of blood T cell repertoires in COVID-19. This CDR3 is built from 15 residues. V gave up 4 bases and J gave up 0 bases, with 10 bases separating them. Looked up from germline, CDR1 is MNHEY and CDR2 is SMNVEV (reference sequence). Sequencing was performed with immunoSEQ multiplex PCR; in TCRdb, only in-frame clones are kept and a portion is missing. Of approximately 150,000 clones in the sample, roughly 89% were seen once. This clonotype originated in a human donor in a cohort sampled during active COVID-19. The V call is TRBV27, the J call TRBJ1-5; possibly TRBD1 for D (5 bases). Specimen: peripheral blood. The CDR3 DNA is TGTGCCAGCAGTTGGGGGGGACTTAGCAATCAGCCCCAGCATTTT. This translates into CASSWGGLSNQPQHF.